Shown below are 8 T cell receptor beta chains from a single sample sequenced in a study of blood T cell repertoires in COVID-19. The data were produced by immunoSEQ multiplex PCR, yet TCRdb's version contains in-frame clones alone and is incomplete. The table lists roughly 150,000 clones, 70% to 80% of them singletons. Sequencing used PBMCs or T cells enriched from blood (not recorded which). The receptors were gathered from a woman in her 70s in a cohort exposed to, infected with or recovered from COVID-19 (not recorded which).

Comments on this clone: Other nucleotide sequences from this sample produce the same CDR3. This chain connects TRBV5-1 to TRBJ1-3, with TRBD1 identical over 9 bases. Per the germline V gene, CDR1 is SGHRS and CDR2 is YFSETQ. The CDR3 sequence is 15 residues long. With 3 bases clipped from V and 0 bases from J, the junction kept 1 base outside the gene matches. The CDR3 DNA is TGCGCCAGCAGCTCACAGGGGGCCTCTGGAAACACCATATATTTT. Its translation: CASSSQGASGNTIYF.

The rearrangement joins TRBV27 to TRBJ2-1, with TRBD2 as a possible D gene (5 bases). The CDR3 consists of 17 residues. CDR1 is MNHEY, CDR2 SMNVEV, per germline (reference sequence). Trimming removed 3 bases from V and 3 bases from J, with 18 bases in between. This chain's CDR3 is CASSFWVSGSLYNEQFF. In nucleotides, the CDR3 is TGTGCCAGCAGTTTTTGGGTAAGCGGAAGCCTCTACAATGAGCAGTTCTTC.

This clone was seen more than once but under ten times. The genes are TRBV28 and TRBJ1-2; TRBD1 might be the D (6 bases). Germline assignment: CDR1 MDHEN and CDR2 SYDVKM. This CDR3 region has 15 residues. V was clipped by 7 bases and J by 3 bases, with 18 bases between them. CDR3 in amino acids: CASTPTGGSDYGYTF. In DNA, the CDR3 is TGTGCCAGCACTCCCACGGGGGGCTCTGACTATGGCTACACCTTC.

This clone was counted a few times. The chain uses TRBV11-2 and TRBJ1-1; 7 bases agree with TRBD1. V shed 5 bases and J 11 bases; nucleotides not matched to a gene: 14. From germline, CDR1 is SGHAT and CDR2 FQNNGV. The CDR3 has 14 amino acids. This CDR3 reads CASSPIRGRRVAFF. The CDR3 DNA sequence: TGTGCCAGCAGCCCGATAAGGGGGCGTCGTGTGGCTTTCTTT.

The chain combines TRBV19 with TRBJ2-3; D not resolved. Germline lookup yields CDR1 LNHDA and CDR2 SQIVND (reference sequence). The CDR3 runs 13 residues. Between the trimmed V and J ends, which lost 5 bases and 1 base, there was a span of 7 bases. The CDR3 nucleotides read TGTGCCAGTAGTTCAGAAGGCACAGATACGCAGTATTTT. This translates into CASSSEGTDTQYF.

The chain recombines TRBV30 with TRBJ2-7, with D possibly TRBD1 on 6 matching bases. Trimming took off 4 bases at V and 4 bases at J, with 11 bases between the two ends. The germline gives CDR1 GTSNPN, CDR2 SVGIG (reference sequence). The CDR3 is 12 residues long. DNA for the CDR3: TGTGCCTGGACCAGGGGCCCTTACGAGCAGTACTTC. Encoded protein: CAWTRGPYEQYF.

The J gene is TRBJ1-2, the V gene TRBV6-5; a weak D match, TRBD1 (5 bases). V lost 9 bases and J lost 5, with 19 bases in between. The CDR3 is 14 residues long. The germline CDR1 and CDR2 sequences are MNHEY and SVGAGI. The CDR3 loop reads CASSPYESGYGYTF. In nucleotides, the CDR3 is TGTGCCAGTAGTCCCTACGAGTCAGGGTATGGCTACACCTTC.

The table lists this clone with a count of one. The CDR3 reads CASSPLASLSGSYNEQFF. CDR3 bases: TGTGCCAGCTCACCTCTAGCGTCCTTAAGTGGCTCCTACAATGAGCAGTTCTTC. The chain is built from TRBV18 and TRBJ2-1; maybe TRBD2 (6 bases). Germline V gene sequence: CDR1 KGHSH, CDR2 LQKENI. The CDR3 extends over 18 amino acids. Trimming stripped 3 bases from V and 0 bases from J, with 18 bases between.